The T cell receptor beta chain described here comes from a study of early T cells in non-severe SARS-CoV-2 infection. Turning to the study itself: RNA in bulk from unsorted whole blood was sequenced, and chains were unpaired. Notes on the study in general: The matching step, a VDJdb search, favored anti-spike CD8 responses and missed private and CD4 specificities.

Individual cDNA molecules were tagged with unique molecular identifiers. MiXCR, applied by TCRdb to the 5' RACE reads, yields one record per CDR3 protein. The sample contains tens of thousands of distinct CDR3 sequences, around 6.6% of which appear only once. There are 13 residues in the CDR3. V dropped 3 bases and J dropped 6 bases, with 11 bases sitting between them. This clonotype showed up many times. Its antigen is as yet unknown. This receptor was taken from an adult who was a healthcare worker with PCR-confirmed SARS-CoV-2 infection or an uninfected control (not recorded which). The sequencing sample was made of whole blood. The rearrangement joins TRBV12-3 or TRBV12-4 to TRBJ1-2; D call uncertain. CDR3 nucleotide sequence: TGTGCCAGCAGTTTGGTCCCGGGCAATGGCTACACCTTC. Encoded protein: CASSLVPGNGYTF.